This T cell receptor beta chain was sequenced during a study of beta chain features in type 1 diabetes. Study-level results: Whether TCRB rearrangement is influenced by HLA type was left unresolved in this analysis. Type 1 diabetes patients had TCRB CDR3s that were shorter (moderately but significantly so) in all four CD4+ subsets.

A note on this clone: The antigen is unknown.

Expressed TCRB transcripts were sequenced after all isolated RNA was converted to cDNA. TCRdb's copy holds only in-frame clones and misses some; the assay was immunoSEQ multiplex PCR. The sample shows 600,000 to 650,000 clones, 15% to 17% of them seen only once. This receptor was identified in a man aged 18 to 35 in good health. Source material: naive CD4+ T cells from blood.

DNA of the CDR3: TGCGCCAGCAGCCAAGGAAACGTACCGGAGACCCAGTACTTC. Translated, it gives CASSQGNVPETQYF. The chain carries TRBV4-1 and TRBJ2-5, with D hard to call. Trimming pared 1 base from V and 5 bases from J, leaving 11 bases between. This CDR3 has 14 residues. CDR1 is MGHRA and CDR2 is YSYEKL in the germline V gene.